These T cell receptor beta chains were read from a single sample in a study of blood T cell repertoires in COVID-19. Generated by immunoSEQ multiplex PCR, the TCRdb table keeps only in-frame clones and is missing some. The table records a few hundred thousand clones, around 88% of them present only once. Sequenced input: peripheral blood. The receptor source for this set is a man aged 30-40 years with active or convalescent COVID-19. CDR3s include the opening cysteine and the closing phenylalanine or tryptophan. A D gene is named only where the DNA matches it firmly. Size is stated for part of the rows, as once, few or many counts, or as a class when the clone is expanded.

abundance	v_gene	j_gene	d_gene	CDR3aa	CDR3nt
NA	TRBV15	TRBJ1-1	TRBD1	CATSPGRGQGNTEAFF	TGTGCCACCAGCCCCGGAAGAGGACAGGGGAACACTGAAGCTTTCTTT
NA	TRBV11-3	TRBJ1-1	NA	CASSRRTASIAFF	TGTGCCAGCAGTCGGCGGACAGCATCTATAGCTTTCTTT
NA	TRBV20-1	TRBJ1-2	NA	CSASHSVNYGYTF	TGCAGTGCTAGTCATTCAGTGAACTATGGCTACACCTTC
NA	TRBV13	TRBJ2-1	NA	CASSSGLSYNEQFF	TGTGCCAGCAGCTCGGGACTCTCCTACAATGAGCAGTTCTTC
NA	TRBV29-1	TRBJ2-5	NA	CSVEGGGEPETQYF	TGCAGCGTTGAAGGAGGGGGGGAGCCAGAGACCCAGTACTTC
NA	TRBV19	TRBJ1-1	NA	CASSYREGRTEAFF	TGTGCCAGTAGCTACAGGGAGGGCAGGACTGAAGCTTTCTTT
NA	TRBV19	TRBJ1-4	NA	CASSTQATNEKLFF	TGTGCCAGTAGTACGCAGGCAACTAATGAAAAACTGTTTTTT
few	TRBV11-3	TRBJ2-2	NA	CASSLGGHGGELFF	TGTGCCAGCAGCTTAGGCGGACATGGCGGGGAGCTGTTTTTT
NA	TRBV10-2	TRBJ2-2	NA	CASSESSWSTNTGELFF	TGCGCCAGCAGTGAGTCTTCTTGGAGTACGAACACCGGGGAGCTGTTTTTT
NA	TRBV9	TRBJ2-3	TRBD1	CASSVAGQGSDTQYF	TGTGCCAGCAGCGTAGCTGGACAGGGCTCAGATACGCAGTATTTT
NA	TRBV3-1/TRBV3-2	TRBJ2-1	TRBD2	CASSHSRARLAGFNEQFF	TGTGCCAGCAGCCACTCTAGGGCACGACTAGCGGGGTTCAATGAGCAGTTCTTC
NA	TRBV13	TRBJ2-1	TRBD2	CASSIAGGSYNEQFF	TGTGCCAGCAGTATAGCGGGGGGGTCCTACAATGAGCAGTTCTTC
few	TRBV10-3	TRBJ1-6	NA	CAISLAGQTAGGSPLHF	TGTGCCATCAGTCTAGCGGGACAAACGGCTGGGGGTTCACCCCTCCACTTT
many	TRBV21-1	TRBJ1-5	NA	CASSKVGPGLNQPQHF	TGTGCCAGCAGCAAAGTCGGGCCAGGGCTCAATCAGCCCCAGCATTTT
once	TRBV4-3	TRBJ2-2	TRBD1	CASSQTRGQTTGELFF	TGCGCCAGCAGCCAAACGAGGGGGCAGACCACCGGGGAGCTGTTTTTT
NA	TRBV5-4	TRBJ1-1	TRBD1	CASRKGQEHTEAFF	TGTGCCAGCAGAAAGGGACAGGAACACACTGAAGCTTTCTTT
NA	TRBV6-5	TRBJ1-5	NA	CASRDDSSQPQHF	TGTGCCAGCAGAGACGACAGTTCTCAGCCCCAGCATTTT
NA	TRBV7-8	TRBJ2-7	NA	CASSLSLASSYEQYF	TGTGCCAGCAGCTTGTCGCTAGCGTCTTCCTACGAGCAGTACTTC
NA	TRBV6-1	TRBJ1-5	NA	CASSEGRPVIVAQHF	TGTGCCAGCAGTGAAGGGAGACCTGTAATCGTGGCCCAGCATTTT
NA	TRBV6-2/TRBV6-3	TRBJ2-5	NA	CASSYPDSQETQYF	TGTGCCAGCAGTTACCCGGACAGCCAAGAGACCCAGTACTTC
NA	TRBV18	TRBJ2-1	TRBD2	CASSPGIFSGGAGNEQFF	TGTGCCAGCTCACCCGGTATATTTAGCGGGGGGGCCGGGAATGAGCAGTTCTTC
once	TRBV5-4	TRBJ1-2	NA	CASSLDRVNYGYTF	TGTGCCAGCAGCTTGGACAGGGTTAACTATGGCTACACCTTC
NA	TRBV19	TRBJ1-5	TRBD1	CASHSRGGRQPQHF	TGTGCCAGTCATTCAAGAGGGGGCCGTCAGCCCCAGCATTTT
NA	TRBV19	TRBJ1-5	NA	CASSITGSGNQPQHF	TGTGCCAGTAGTATAACAGGCTCTGGCAATCAGCCCCAGCATTTT
NA	TRBV6-5	TRBJ1-3	TRBD1	CASSPDREFGNTIYF	TGTGCCAGCAGTCCGGACAGGGAATTTGGAAACACCATATATTTT
NA	TRBV7-2	TRBJ1-2	NA	CASSLGPYKGPNYGYTF	TGTGCCAGCAGCTTAGGTCCGTACAAGGGGCCCAACTATGGCTACACCTTC
NA	TRBV7-9	TRBJ2-1	TRBD1	CASSFRQGVDEQFF	TGTGCCAGCAGCTTTCGGCAGGGGGTCGATGAGCAGTTCTTC
few	TRBV15	TRBJ1-1	NA	CATSSPSYYTVNTEAFF	TGTGCCACCAGCAGCCCATCCTACTACACGGTAAACACTGAAGCTTTCTTT
NA	TRBV20-1	TRBJ1-4	TRBD1	CSAQGQHF	TGCAGTGCTCAGGGACAGCACTTT
NA	TRBV11-2	TRBJ1-1	TRBD1	CASRPTGARVRTEAFF	TGTGCCAGCAGACCGACAGGGGCCCGAGTGAGGACTGAAGCTTTCTTT
NA	TRBV2	TRBJ1-4	NA	CASSVGGSVLGSGDEKLFF	TGTGCCAGCAGTGTTGGAGGGTCCGTCCTAGGTTCCGGCGACGAAAAACTGTTTTTT
NA	TRBV5-4	TRBJ1-5	NA	CASSPDRNQPQHF	TGTGCCAGCAGTCCCGACAGGAATCAGCCCCAGCATTTT
NA	TRBV7-2	TRBJ2-6	NA	CASSPVSGANVLTF	TGTGCCAGCAGCCCGGTCTCTGGGGCCAACGTCCTGACTTTC
NA	TRBV5-4	TRBJ2-5	TRBD2	CASSLDKRGTETQYF	TGTGCCAGCAGCTTGGATAAGCGGGGCACGGAGACCCAGTACTTC
NA	TRBV11-2	TRBJ2-7	NA	CASSSGTASYEQYF	TGTGCCAGCAGCTCCGGGACTGCTTCCTACGAGCAGTACTTC
NA	TRBV19	TRBJ1-3	NA	CASSASGGSSGNTIYF	TGTGCCAGTAGTGCCTCCGGGGGGTCTTCTGGAAACACCATATATTTT
NA	TRBV15	TRBJ1-1	NA	CATSSEYTEAFF	TGTGCCACCAGCAGCGAGTACACTGAAGCTTTCTTT
NA	TRBV9	TRBJ2-5	NA	CASSVGGGAWETQYF	TGTGCCAGCAGCGTAGGAGGGGGAGCTTGGGAGACCCAGTACTTC
once	TRBV6-1	TRBJ2-1	TRBD2	CASSGLAGAHSYNEQFF	TGTGCCAGCAGTGGACTAGCGGGGGCTCACTCCTACAATGAGCAGTTCTTC
NA	TRBV6-1	TRBJ1-3	NA	CASSEKSLGGGNTIYF	TGTGCCAGCAGTGAAAAATCCTTGGGGGGTGGAAACACCATATATTTT
NA	TRBV11-2	TRBJ1-1	NA	CASSLWRTGNTEAFF	TGTGCCAGCAGCTTATGGAGGACGGGAAACACTGAAGCTTTCTTT
NA	TRBV5-6	TRBJ2-3	TRBD2	CASSLLAGGWTDTQYF	TGTGCCAGCAGCTTACTAGCGGGGGGTTGGACAGATACGCAGTATTTT
NA	TRBV18	TRBJ2-2	TRBD1	CASSPTGQGYTGELFF	TGTGCCAGCTCACCAACGGGACAGGGTTACACCGGGGAGCTGTTTTTT
once	TRBV7-2	TRBJ2-3	TRBD2	CASSLVGLAGGRTDTQYF	TGTGCCAGCAGCTTAGTAGGACTAGCGGGGGGGCGCACAGATACGCAGTATTTT
NA	TRBV2	TRBJ2-3	TRBD2	CASSLAGPSTDTQYF	TGTGCCAGCAGTCTAGCGGGGCCTAGCACAGATACGCAGTATTTT
NA	TRBV6-5	TRBJ1-5	TRBD1	CASSSLGQGQPQHF	TGTGCCAGCAGTTCACTGGGACAGGGGCAGCCCCAGCATTTT
NA	TRBV4-1	TRBJ1-4	TRBD1	CASSQPLRLTGLQEKLFF	TGCGCCAGCAGCCAACCCCTAAGGTTGACAGGGCTCCAGGAAAAACTGTTTTTT
NA	TRBV5-1	TRBJ1-1	NA	CASSLSTSNTEAFF	TGCGCCAGCAGCTTGTCCACATCCAACACTGAAGCTTTCTTT